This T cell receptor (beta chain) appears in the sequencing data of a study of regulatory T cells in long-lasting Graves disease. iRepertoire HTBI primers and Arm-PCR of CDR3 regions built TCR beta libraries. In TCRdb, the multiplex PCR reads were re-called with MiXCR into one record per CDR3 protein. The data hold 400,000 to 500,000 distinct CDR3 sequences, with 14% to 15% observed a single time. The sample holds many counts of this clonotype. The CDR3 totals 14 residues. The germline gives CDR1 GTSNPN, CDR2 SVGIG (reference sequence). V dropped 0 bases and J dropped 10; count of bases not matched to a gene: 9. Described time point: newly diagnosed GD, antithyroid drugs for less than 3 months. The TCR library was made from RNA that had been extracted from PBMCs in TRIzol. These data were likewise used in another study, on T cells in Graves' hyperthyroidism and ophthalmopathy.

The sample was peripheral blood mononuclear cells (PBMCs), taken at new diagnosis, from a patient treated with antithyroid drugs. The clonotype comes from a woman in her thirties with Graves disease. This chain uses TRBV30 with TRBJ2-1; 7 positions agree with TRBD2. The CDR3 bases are TGTGCCTGGAGTGTATTACAGACAGCGGGAGAGCAGTTCTTC. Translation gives CAWSVLQTAGEQFF.